This TCR beta chain stems from a study of T cells expressing NK-cell markers. Study-wide findings and caveats: A few donors likewise had their CD3+CD56-NKG2C+ fraction led by these clonotypes. HCMV specificity of the expanded NKG2C+ T cell clones stayed unclear.

Points on this clonotype: Its antigen is undetermined.

Following a re-call of the 5' RACE reads, TCRdb has one entry per CDR3 protein and lacks DNA. The sample totals over 150,000 distinct CDR3 sequences; its top ten clones hold around 21%. Germline CDR1 is PRHDT and CDR2 is FYEKMQ (reference sequence). The CDR3 totals 15 residues. Sequencing input: blood T cells: a sorted CD56 or NKG2C T cell subset, CD4+ or CD8+ T cells, or bulk PBMC T cells (not recorded which). The gene calls are TRBV13 and TRBJ2-1; without DNA, the TCRdb call of TRBD1 cannot be checked. The TCR originated in a man aged 18-69 years in good health. The CDR3 spells CASRLVGTGENEQFF.